This T cell receptor beta chain was sequenced during a study of graft-versus-host responses after intestinal transplantation. About the study: All recipients were given anti-thymocyte globulin induction, and tacrolimus and steroids were then administered for approximately 3 years.

The CDR3 extends over 15 amino acids. CDR1 and CDR2 (germline): LGHNA, YNFKEQ. V was pared by 2 bases and J by 2 bases, with 11 bases between. General study findings and limits: Subjects displaying graft-donor T cell macrochimerism possessed elevated graft-versus-host to host-versus-graft clonal ratios inside allografts.

As regards this clone: Antigen specificity is unknown.

Sequencing used immunoSEQ multiplex PCR; TCRdb keeps in-frame clones, though not all of them. The top ten hold 6.5% to 9.5% of the sample, which has fewer than 15,000 clones, around 84% seen once. The starting material was PBMCs, obtained just over 300 days after intestinal transplant. This TCR derives from a human patient who received an intestinal transplant, so some T cells may come from the graft donor. This chain joins TRBV4-2 and TRBJ2-3, with D perhaps TRBD2 (5 bases). CDR3 in DNA: TGTGCCAGCAGCCAATTAGCGTTTTCCACAGATACGCAGTATTTT. It codes for CASSQLAFSTDTQYF.